The rows below give T cell receptor beta chains drawn from one sample of a study of response to subunit inactivated influenza vaccine. A single record per CDR3 protein comes from TCRdb applying MiXCR to the RT-PCR reads. The sample consists of about 500,000 distinct CDR3 sequences, about 15% of them appearing once. The sample in question was CD4+ T cells sorted from PBMCs, obtained roughly 24 months after vaccination. The receptors here all came from a man aged 45-69 years who received an inactivated influenza vaccine. CDR3s include the opening cysteine and the closing phenylalanine or tryptophan. Each record gives: CDR3 DNA, CDR3 protein, J gene, clone size, V gene, D gene, CDR3 length. The D gene is left open where the match is weak. Some rows mark clone size as missing; the rest say once, few, many or name a class of expanded clone.

DNA: TGCGCCAGCAGACGGACAGGACCAAATAATTCACCCCTCCACTTT
CDR3: CASRRTGPNNSPLHF
J: TRBJ1-6
size: NA
V: TRBV5-1
D: TRBD1
length: 15

DNA: TGTGCCAGCAGCTTAGCGGGGAAAATAAACACTGAAGCTTTCTTT
CDR3: CASSLAGKINTEAFF
J: TRBJ1-1
size: few
V: TRBV7-2
D: NA
length: 15

DNA: TGTGCCAGCAGCTCCCGGGACAGGGTTCTAGAGCAGTTCTTC
CDR3: CASSSRDRVLEQFF
J: TRBJ2-1
size: NA
V: TRBV7-9
D: TRBD1
length: 14

DNA: TGTGCCAGCAAAAACAGGGGAGGGCTTCAGCCCCAGCATTTT
CDR3: CASKNRGGLQPQHF
J: TRBJ1-5
size: few
V: TRBV2
D: TRBD1
length: 14

DNA: TGTGCCAGCAGTTATGTCCGGGACGGCTATGGCTACACCTTC
CDR3: CASSYVRDGYGYTF
J: TRBJ1-2
size: few
V: TRBV28
D: NA
length: 14

DNA: TGTGCTAGTGGTTTGGGCCTCAAGTACCAAGAGACCCAGTACTTC
CDR3: CASGLGLKYQETQYF
J: TRBJ2-5
size: NA
V: TRBV12-5
D: NA
length: 15

DNA: TGTGCCAGCAGCCCTCGCAGGGGGGTTGTAAATGAGCAGTTCTTC
CDR3: CASSPRRGVVNEQFF
J: TRBJ2-1
size: few
V: TRBV7-8
D: NA
length: 15

DNA: TGTGCCAGCAGCCACGCATACAGCACTGAAGCTTTCTTT
CDR3: CASSHAYSTEAFF
J: TRBJ1-1
size: NA
V: TRBV7-9
D: NA
length: 13

DNA: TGTGCCACCAGGGGGGACAGGGGAGCGTACGAGCAGTACTTC
CDR3: CATRGDRGAYEQYF
J: TRBJ2-7
size: few
V: TRBV15
D: TRBD1
length: 14

DNA: TGTGCCATCAGTGGAGCAGGCACCTCTGGAAACACCATATATTTT
CDR3: CAISGAGTSGNTIYF
J: TRBJ1-3
size: few
V: TRBV10-3
D: NA
length: 15

DNA: TGCAGTGCTGGGCAGGGGGCGGAAGCCGAGCAGTACTTC
CDR3: CSAGQGAEAEQYF
J: TRBJ2-7
size: few
V: TRBV20-1
D: TRBD1
length: 13

DNA: TGTGCCAGCTCACCCCCGGGACTAGCGGGAGGCAGCTCCTACAATGAGCAGTTCTTC
CDR3: CASSPPGLAGGSSYNEQFF
J: TRBJ2-1
size: NA
V: TRBV18
D: TRBD2
length: 19

DNA: TGTGCCAGCAGCCGAGACAGGGGGCAGGGTCAGCCCCAGCATTTT
CDR3: CASSRDRGQGQPQHF
J: TRBJ1-5
size: many
V: TRBV6-1
D: TRBD1
length: 15

DNA: TGCGCCAGCAGTGAGTCTTCGGCGGGAGGGTACGAGCAGTACTTC
CDR3: CASSESSAGGYEQYF
J: TRBJ2-7
size: NA
V: TRBV10-1
D: TRBD2
length: 15

DNA: TGCAGTGCTAGAGAACACGAGAACACTGAAGCTTTCTTT
CDR3: CSAREHENTEAFF
J: TRBJ1-1
size: NA
V: TRBV20-1
D: NA
length: 13

DNA: TGCAGTGCGGAACTGCGACAGGGATGGGATCTTGATACGCAGTATTTT
CDR3: CSAELRQGWDLDTQYF
J: TRBJ2-3
size: NA
V: TRBV20-1
D: TRBD1
length: 16

DNA: TGCAGTGCCAGTAGCCGTTTCAAAGGCGAGACCCAGTACTTC
CDR3: CSASSRFKGETQYF
J: TRBJ2-5
size: few
V: TRBV20-1
D: NA
length: 14

DNA: TGCAGTGCTAGGGCGACCAGTGGGCCAGATACGCAGTATTTT
CDR3: CSARATSGPDTQYF
J: TRBJ2-3
size: few
V: TRBV20-1
D: NA
length: 14

DNA: TGTGCCAGCAGCCCCCGATACGGGGGCTCGGAGACCCAGTACTTC
CDR3: CASSPRYGGSETQYF
J: TRBJ2-5
size: few
V: TRBV7-8
D: NA
length: 15

DNA: TGTGCCACCAGCAATTTACAGCGATATGGCTACACCTTC
CDR3: CATSNLQRYGYTF
J: TRBJ1-2
size: NA
V: TRBV15
D: NA
length: 13

DNA: TGTGCCAGCAGCCAAGAGGGCGCCGGGACTGACACCTACGAGCAGTACTTC
CDR3: CASSQEGAGTDTYEQYF
J: TRBJ2-7
size: NA
V: TRBV3-1
D: NA
length: 17

DNA: TGTGCCAGCAGCTTAACGACGACTAGCGGGACGACCAATGAGCAGTTCTTC
CDR3: CASSLTTTSGTTNEQFF
J: TRBJ2-1
size: many
V: TRBV7-3
D: TRBD2
length: 17